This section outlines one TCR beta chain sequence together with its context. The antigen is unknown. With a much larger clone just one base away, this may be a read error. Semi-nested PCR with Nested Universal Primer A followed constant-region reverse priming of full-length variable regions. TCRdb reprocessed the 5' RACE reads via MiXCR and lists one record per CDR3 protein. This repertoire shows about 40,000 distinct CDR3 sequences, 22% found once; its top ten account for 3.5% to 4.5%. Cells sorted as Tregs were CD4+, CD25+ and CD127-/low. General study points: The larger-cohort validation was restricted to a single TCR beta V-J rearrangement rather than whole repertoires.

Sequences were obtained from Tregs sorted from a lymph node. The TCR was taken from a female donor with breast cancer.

The CDR3: CTSSQGDRSTEAFF. CDR3 nucleotide sequence: TGTACCAGCAGCCAAGGGGACAGGTCCACTGAAGCTTTCTTT. The V gene is TRBV3-1, the J gene TRBJ1-1, with 8 bases aligning to TRBD1. CDR3 size: 14 residues. Per germline, CDR1 LGHDT and CDR2 YNNKEL (reference sequence).